This T cell receptor (beta chain) appears in the sequencing data of a study of blood T cell repertoires in COVID-19. Assay: immunoSEQ multiplex PCR; the TCRdb copy retains only in-frame clones and omits some. The data contain a few hundred thousand clones, roughly 85% of them singletons. The V segment lost 6 bases and the J segment 3 bases; nucleotides outside the gene matches: 2. There are 13 residues in the CDR3. The V gene's germline CDR1 is SGHTA and CDR2 FQGTGA. Sequencing was carried out using peripheral blood. The TCR sequence derives from a woman in her 70s with COVID-19, enrolled during active disease. The rearrangement uses TRBV7-3 and TRBJ2-5, with TRBD1 matching 9 bases. The CDR3 sequence: CASSRDREETQYF. For the CDR3, the DNA is TGTGCCAGCAGTCGGGACAGGGAAGAGACCCAGTACTTC.